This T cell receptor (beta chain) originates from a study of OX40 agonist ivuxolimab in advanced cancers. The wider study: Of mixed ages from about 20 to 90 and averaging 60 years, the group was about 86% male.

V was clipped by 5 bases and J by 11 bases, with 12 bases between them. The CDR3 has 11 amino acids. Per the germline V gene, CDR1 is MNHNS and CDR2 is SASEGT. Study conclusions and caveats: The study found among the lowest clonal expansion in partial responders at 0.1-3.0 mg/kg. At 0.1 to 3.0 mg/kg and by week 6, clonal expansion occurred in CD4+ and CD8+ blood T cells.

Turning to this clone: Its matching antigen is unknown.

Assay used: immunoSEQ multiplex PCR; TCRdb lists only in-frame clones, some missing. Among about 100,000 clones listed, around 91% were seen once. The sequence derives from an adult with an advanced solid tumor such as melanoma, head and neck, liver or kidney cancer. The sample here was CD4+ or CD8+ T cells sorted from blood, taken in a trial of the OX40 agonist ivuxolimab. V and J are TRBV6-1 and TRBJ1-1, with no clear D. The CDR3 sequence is CASSYAGSAFF. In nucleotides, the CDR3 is TGTGCCAGCAGTTACGCCGGGAGCGCTTTCTTT.